Listed here are 24 T cell receptor beta chains from one sample, sequenced in a study of CD8 T cells in ankylosing spondylitis. TCRdb independently ran MiXCR on the 5' RACE reads; one entry per CDR3 protein. This table holds 200,000 to 250,000 distinct CDR3 sequences, about 10% found once. The sequenced sample consisted of blood, either unsorted or a sorted T cell fraction (not recorded which). These receptors all stem from a male donor with ankylosing spondylitis or in good health (not recorded which).

The rearrangement uses TRBV20-1 and TRBJ2-1; 7 nucleotides line up with TRBD1. The CDR3 has 14 amino acids. CDR1 DFQATT and CDR2 SNEGSKA come from the germline V gene (reference sequence). V lost 6 bases to trimming and J lost 0 bases; unmatched junction nucleotides: 5. This CDR3 is CSAPTGLSYNEQFF. The DNA of the CDR3 is TGCAGTGCACCGACAGGGCTCTCCTACAATGAGCAGTTCTTC.

In this sample, this clonotype turned up a few times. V gene TRBV5-1 combines with J gene TRBJ2-2, with D perhaps TRBD2 (6 bases). This CDR3 is built from 14 residues. Trimming cost V 7 bases and J 1 base, with 11 bases left between them. Germline V gene lookup returns CDR1 SGHRS and CDR2 YFSETQ. CDR3 protein: CASQEGLNTGELFF. The CDR3 bases are TGCGCCAGCCAAGAGGGACTGAACACCGGGGAGCTGTTTTTT.

CDR3 sequence reads: CASSDWAIDQPQHF. The CDR3 bases are TGTGCCAGCAGTGATTGGGCAATCGATCAGCCCCAGCATTTT. This chain uses TRBV2 with TRBJ1-5; no clear D. Germline loops: CDR1 SNHLY, CDR2 FYNNEI. CDR3 length equals 14 residues. V shed 3 bases and J shed 5 bases, with 11 bases lying between them.

The chain combines TRBV9 with TRBJ1-3, with 8 nucleotides matching TRBD1. The CDR3 has 15 amino acids. Per germline, CDR1 SGDLS and CDR2 YYNGEE. Germline trimming cut 3 bases from V and 2 bases from J; bases unmatched to any gene: 4. CDR3 sequence (DNA): TGTGCCAGCAGCGGCCTACAGGGGGCTGGAAACACCATATATTTT. Protein sequence: CASSGLQGAGNTIYF.

This clonotype was observed a few times. This chain uses TRBV7-9 with TRBJ1-4, with a tentative D call TRBD1 (5 bases). The V end lost 8 bases, the J end lost 7 bases, and 14 bases lay between the germline ends. CDR1 and CDR2 from the germline V gene are SEHNR and FQNEAQ (reference sequence). The CDR3 is 13 amino acids. The CDR3 nucleotides read TGTGCCAGCGCCCGGGGGGGAATTGAAAAACTGTTTTTT. Translated: CASARGGIEKLFF.

In its sample, this clonotype was seen many times. The chain links TRBV11-2 to TRBJ2-7; D possibly corresponds to TRBD2 (6 bases). CDR3 size: 16 residues. Per germline, CDR1 SGHAT and CDR2 FQNNGV. The ends were cut back, 5 bases at V and 3 bases at J, with 20 bases in the middle. Here the CDR3 reads CASSLDSGLEYYEQYF. CDR3 nucleotide sequence: TGTGCCAGCAGCCTCGATTCGGGACTCGAATACTACGAGCAGTACTTC.

At least ten counts were recorded for this clonotype. This chain links TRBV15 with TRBJ1-2, with D hard to call. The V gene's germline CDR1 is LNHNV and CDR2 YYDKDF (reference sequence). V was cut by 0 bases and J by 4 bases, with 12 bases left in between. The CDR3 runs to 15 residues. The CDR3 DNA is TGTGCCACCAGCAGAGATCCGACTGGCGGCTATGGCTACACCTTC. Translated: CATSRDPTGGYGYTF.

This clonotype occurred a few times. J is TRBJ1-1 and V is TRBV7-9, with D unresolved. Trimming took off 5 bases at V and 4 bases at J, with 14 bases between the two ends. Germline CDR1 reads SEHNR; CDR2 reads FQNEAQ (reference sequence). This CDR3 has 14 residues. The CDR3 nucleotides are TGTGCCAGCAGCCAGACCGACCCGGGCACTGAAGCTTTCTTT. Its translation is CASSQTDPGTEAFF.

This clonotype was recorded at least ten times. Compared with germline, one end of the junction differs, possibly owing to a read error. CDR3 nucleotide sequence: TGCGCCAGCAGCTTGAGGACAGGGAACACCGGGGAGCTGTTTTTT. Protein sequence: CASSLRTGNTGELFF. The chain uses TRBV7-2 and TRBJ2-2; 7 positions agree with TRBD1. Germline CDR1 and CDR2: SGHTA and FQGNSA. The CDR3 covers 15 residues.

This clonotype was seen a few times. The rearrangement uses TRBV7-2 and TRBJ2-7; tentatively, D is TRBD1 (6 bases). Germline CDR1 SGHTA, CDR2 FQGNSA. The CDR3 length is 15 residues. Between the trimmed V and J ends, which lost 4 bases and 0 bases, there was a span of 13 bases. Written as DNA, the CDR3 is TGTGCCAGCAGCTCGTACACAGGGTTCTCCTACGAGCAGTACTTC. This gives the protein CASSSYTGFSYEQYF.

This clonotype was counted only a few times. V usage is TRBV28 and J usage is TRBJ2-3, with TRBD2 matching 11 bases. The CDR3 covers 16 residues. V shed 5 bases, J shed 6 bases, and the junction held 10 bases outside the gene matches. In germline, CDR1 is MDHEN, CDR2 SYDVKM. The DNA for the CDR3 is TGTGCCAGCAGTCCCCTAGCGGGGGGCTACGCGGATACGCAGTATTTT. Translated, it gives CASSPLAGGYADTQYF.

The chain couples TRBV7-2 to TRBJ2-5; the D gene could be TRBD1 or TRBD2 (5 bases each). V was pared by 4 bases and J by 3 bases, with 15 bases between. From germline, CDR1 is SGHTA and CDR2 FQGNSA. The CDR3 is 15 residues long. CDR3 region: CASSSWDEREETQYF. The DNA of the CDR3 is TGTGCCAGCAGCTCCTGGGACGAACGCGAAGAGACCCAGTACTTC.

This clonotype turned up a few times. This chain links TRBV28 with TRBJ2-1, with 7 bases identical to TRBD1. Germline lookup yields CDR1 MDHEN and CDR2 SYDVKM. The CDR3 loop spans 18 amino acids. V was pared by 1 base and J by 5 bases, with 14 bases of the junction left unmatched. The chain's CDR3 is CASSLSTGLGSLDNEQFF. The CDR3 DNA sequence: TGTGCCAGCAGTTTATCGACAGGGCTTGGATCTCTCGACAATGAGCAGTTCTTC.

CDR3 sequence (DNA): TGTGCCAGCAGCCAAGAGGCGGGGGTGGGCGAGCTGTTTTTT. This encodes CASSQEAGVGELFF. The V and J genes are TRBV3-1 and TRBJ2-2; 7 bases agree with TRBD2. Germline lookup yields CDR1 LGHDT and CDR2 YNNKEL (reference sequence). V lost 0 bases to trimming and J lost 11 bases; unmatched junction nucleotides: 6. CDR3 size: 14 residues.

The chain is built from TRBV7-2 and TRBJ2-3; 8 positions agree with TRBD2. The CDR3 length is 14 residues. The trim removed 8 bases at V and 1 base at J, leaving 5 bases unmatched. Germline CDR1 reads SGHTA; CDR2 reads FQGNSA. Here the CDR3 DNA reads TGTGCCAGCCCCCCGGGACTAGGCACAGATACGCAGTATTTT. This gives the protein CASPPGLGTDTQYF.

This clonotype was observed at least ten times. At one end the junction does not follow the germline gene, possibly because of a read error. The V and J genes are TRBV5-1 and TRBJ2-3; TRBD2 is a possible D gene (6 bases). From germline, CDR1 is SGHRS and CDR2 YFSETQ. The CDR3 contains 15 residues. The CDR3 protein is CASSSVGSPGDKQYF. CDR3 DNA sequence: TGCGCCAGCAGCTCCGTCGGGAGCCCTGGGGATAAGCAGTATTTT. Filled out from reference TRBV5-1 and TRBJ2-3, the complete variable domain reads KAGVTQTPRYLIKTRGQQVTLSCSPISGHRSVSWYQQTPGQGLQFLFEYFSETQRNKGNFPGRFSGRQFSNSRSEMNVSTLELGDSALYLCASSSVGSPGDKQYFGPGTRLTVL.

This clonotype was seen many times. CDR3 bases: TGTGCCAGCAGCTTAGATCCTACGCAGTATTTT. Translation: CASSLDPTQYF. The chain is built from TRBV7-2 and TRBJ2-3; D gene uncertain. The CDR3 is 11 amino acids. Trimming cost V 1 base and J 8 bases, with 4 bases left between them. The V gene's germline CDR1 is SGHTA and CDR2 FQGNSA.

This clonotype came up a few times. The CDR3 protein is CASSLGGGRNTEAFF. DNA of the CDR3: TGTGCCAGCAGCTTAGGGGGCGGTCGGAACACTGAAGCTTTCTTT. V is TRBV5-4 and J is TRBJ1-1, with TRBD1 identical over 7 bases. The CDR3 is 15 amino acids. Germline assignment: CDR1 SGHNT and CDR2 YYREEE (reference sequence). J lost 1 base, V lost 2 bases, and 5 bases had no gene match.

This chain links TRBV20-1 with TRBJ2-1; 12 bases agree with TRBD2. This CDR3 has 16 residues. V trimming: 6 bases; J trimming: 3 bases; junction bases outside the gene matches: 9. Germline lookup yields CDR1 DFQATT and CDR2 SNEGSKA (reference sequence). The DNA for the CDR3 is TGCAGTGCCCGGAACCTACTAGCGGGGGGCTACAATGAGCAGTTCTTC. The encoded protein is CSARNLLAGGYNEQFF.

This chain links TRBV12-3 or TRBV12-4 with TRBJ1-2; the D gene is possibly TRBD1 (6 bases). The CDR3 spans 13 residues. Trimming cost V 8 bases and J 4 bases, with 14 bases left between them. CDR3 loop: CASGNREGYGYTF. The CDR3, as DNA: TGTGCCAGCGGTAACAGGGAGGGCTATGGCTACACCTTC.

The rearrangement joins TRBV19 to TRBJ2-1; tentatively, D is TRBD2 (7 bases). Trimming removed 10 bases at V and 0 bases at J, with 19 bases between. Germline V gene sequence: CDR1 LNHDA, CDR2 SQIVND (reference sequence). The CDR3 loop spans 16 amino acids. The CDR3 DNA sequence: TGTGCCACAGGGGTCTGGCGGGGGAGCTCCTACAATGAGCAGTTCTTC. This codes for CATGVWRGSSYNEQFF.

The chain couples TRBV12-3 or TRBV12-4 to TRBJ1-1; 7 bases map to TRBD1. The CDR3 runs to 15 residues. Trimming cost V 2 bases and J 2 bases; bases outside gene matches: 5. The CDR3 sequence is CASSLRTGDNTEAFF. The CDR3 DNA reads as TGTGCCAGCAGTTTAAGGACAGGCGATAACACTGAAGCTTTCTTT.

In its sample, this clonotype was seen many times. The chain has TRBV5-1 and TRBJ2-7, with 9 bases fitting TRBD1. Germline CDR1 and CDR2: SGHRS and YFSETQ. J lost 5 bases, V lost 0 bases, and 3 bases had no gene match. This CDR3 contains 14 residues. The CDR3 nucleotides read TGCGCCAGCAGCTTGGTACAGGGGGCCCACGAGCAGTACTTC. Translated: CASSLVQGAHEQYF.

This clonotype was observed a few times. The rearrangement uses TRBV2 and TRBJ2-2; D uncertain. Germline assignment: CDR1 SNHLY and CDR2 FYNNEI. The V end was cut by 5 bases, the J end by 3 bases, with 13 bases between. The CDR3 is 15 amino acids. Here the CDR3 reads CASSSGPRDTGELFF. The CDR3 coding sequence is TGTGCCAGCAGTTCCGGGCCTAGGGACACCGGGGAGCTGTTTTTT.